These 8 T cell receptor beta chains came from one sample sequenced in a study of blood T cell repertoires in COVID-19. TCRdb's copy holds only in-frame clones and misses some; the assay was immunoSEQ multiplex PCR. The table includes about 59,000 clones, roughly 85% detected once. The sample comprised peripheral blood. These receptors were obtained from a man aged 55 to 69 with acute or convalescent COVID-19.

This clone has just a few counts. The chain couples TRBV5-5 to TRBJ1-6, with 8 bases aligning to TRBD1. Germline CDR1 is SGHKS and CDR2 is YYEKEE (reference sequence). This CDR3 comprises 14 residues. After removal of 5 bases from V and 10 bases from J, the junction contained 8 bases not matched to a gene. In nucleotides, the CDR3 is TGTGCCAGCAGTCGGACAGGGACGGACTCACCCCTCCACTTT. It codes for CASSRTGTDSPLHF.

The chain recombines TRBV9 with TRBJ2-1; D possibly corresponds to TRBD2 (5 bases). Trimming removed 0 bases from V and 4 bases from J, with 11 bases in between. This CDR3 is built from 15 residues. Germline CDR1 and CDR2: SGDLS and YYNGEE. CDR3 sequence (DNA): TGTGCCAGCAGCGTAGCAGCGGCTAAATACAATGAGCAGTTCTTC. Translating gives CASSVAAAKYNEQFF.

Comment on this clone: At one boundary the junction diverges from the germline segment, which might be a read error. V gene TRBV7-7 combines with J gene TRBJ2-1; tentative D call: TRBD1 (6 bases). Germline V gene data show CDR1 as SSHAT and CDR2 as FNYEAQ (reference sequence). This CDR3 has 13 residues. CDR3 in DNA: TGTGCTAGCAGCTTCAGGGGTAGCGATGAGCAGTTCTTC. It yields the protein CASSFRGSDEQFF.

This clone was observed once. This CDR3 is CASSDTSGNSYEQYF. The CDR3 DNA reads as TGTGCCAGCAGCGATACTAGCGGGAATTCCTACGAGCAGTACTTC. The V gene is TRBV3-1 (or the pseudogene TRBV3-2), the J gene TRBJ2-7; 10 nucleotides match TRBD2. Germline V gives CDR1 LGHDT, CDR2 YNNKEL (reference sequence). This CDR3 contains 15 residues. Trimming removed 5 bases from V and 1 base from J; junction bases left unmatched: 5.

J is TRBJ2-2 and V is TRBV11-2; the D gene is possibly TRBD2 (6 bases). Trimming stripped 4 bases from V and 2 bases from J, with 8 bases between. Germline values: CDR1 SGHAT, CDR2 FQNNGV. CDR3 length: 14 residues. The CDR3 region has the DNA TGTGCCAGCAGCTCGGACTATAACACCGGGGAGCTGTTTTTT. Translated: CASSSDYNTGELFF.

Here the CDR3 DNA reads TGTGCCATCAGTGAGTCAGGAGCAGGGAGCAATCAGCCCCAGCATTTT. Its translation: CAISESGAGSNQPQHF. V is TRBV10-3 and J is TRBJ1-5; TRBD1 might be the D (5 bases). V lost 0 bases and J lost 1, with 10 bases in between. The germline gives CDR1 ENHRY, CDR2 SYGVKD. This CDR3 has 16 residues.

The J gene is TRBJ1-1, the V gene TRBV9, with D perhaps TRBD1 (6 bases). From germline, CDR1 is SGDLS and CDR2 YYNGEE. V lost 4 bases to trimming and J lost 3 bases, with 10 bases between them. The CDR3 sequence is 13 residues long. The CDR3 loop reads CASSLRQDTEAFF. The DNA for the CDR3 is TGTGCCAGCAGCCTCAGACAGGACACTGAAGCTTTCTTT. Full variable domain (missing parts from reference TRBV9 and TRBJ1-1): DSGVTQTPKHLITATGQRVTLRCSPRSGDLSVYWYQQSLDQGLQFLIQYYNGEERAKGNILERFSAQQFPDLHSELNLSSLELGDSALYFCASSLRQDTEAFFGQGTRLTVV.

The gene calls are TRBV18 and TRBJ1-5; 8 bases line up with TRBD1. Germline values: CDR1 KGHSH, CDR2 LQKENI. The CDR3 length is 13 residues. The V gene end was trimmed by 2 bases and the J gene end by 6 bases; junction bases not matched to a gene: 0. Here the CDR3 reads CASSPDRGQPQHF. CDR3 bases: TGTGCCAGCTCACCAGACAGGGGTCAGCCCCAGCATTTT.